This T cell receptor beta chain was retrieved from a study of blood T cell repertoires in COVID-19. Study details: Samples came from the United States, Italy and Spain, spanning acute and convalescent COVID-19. The analysed material was cDNA or gDNA that came from T cells, B-cell-depleted T cells, or PBMCs.

Clones were read by immunoSEQ multiplex PCR, and TCRdb kept only the in-frame ones, dropping some. Among over 450,000 clones listed, 85% to 90% were seen once. CDR3 size: 12 residues. Trimming stripped 1 base from V and 9 bases from J, with 9 bases between. The germline V gene encodes CDR1 LGHDT and CDR2 YNNKEL (reference sequence). The receptor's source is a woman aged 45-60 years with COVID-19, enrolled during active disease. The sequenced material came from peripheral blood. The chain combines TRBV3-1 (or the pseudogene TRBV3-2) with TRBJ1-1, with D possibly TRBD1 on 6 matching bases. The CDR3: CASSQGQGKAFF. The DNA of the CDR3 is TGTGCCAGCAGCCAAGGGCAGGGGAAAGCTTTCTTT.